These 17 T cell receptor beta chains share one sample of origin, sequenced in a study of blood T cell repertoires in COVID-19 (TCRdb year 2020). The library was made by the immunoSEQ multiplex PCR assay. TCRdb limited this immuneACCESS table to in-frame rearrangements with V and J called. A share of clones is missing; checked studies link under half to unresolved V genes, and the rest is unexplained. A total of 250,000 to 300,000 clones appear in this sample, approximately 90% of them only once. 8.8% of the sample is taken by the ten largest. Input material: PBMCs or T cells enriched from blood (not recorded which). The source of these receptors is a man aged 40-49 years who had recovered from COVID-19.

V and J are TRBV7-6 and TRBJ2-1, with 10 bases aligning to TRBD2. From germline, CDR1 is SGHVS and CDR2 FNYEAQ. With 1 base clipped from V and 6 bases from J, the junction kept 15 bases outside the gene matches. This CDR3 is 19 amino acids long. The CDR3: CASSLGLAGATTTGNEQFF. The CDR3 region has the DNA TGTGCCAGCAGCTTAGGGCTAGCGGGAGCGACTACAACAGGCAATGAGCAGTTCTTC.

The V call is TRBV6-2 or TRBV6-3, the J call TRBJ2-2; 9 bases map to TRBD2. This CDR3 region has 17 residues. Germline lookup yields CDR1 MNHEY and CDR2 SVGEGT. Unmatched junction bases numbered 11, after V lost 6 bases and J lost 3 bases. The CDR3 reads CASSPAMSGRYTGELFF. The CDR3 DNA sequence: TGTGCCAGCAGCCCCGCCATGAGCGGGAGGTACACCGGGGAGCTGTTTTTT.

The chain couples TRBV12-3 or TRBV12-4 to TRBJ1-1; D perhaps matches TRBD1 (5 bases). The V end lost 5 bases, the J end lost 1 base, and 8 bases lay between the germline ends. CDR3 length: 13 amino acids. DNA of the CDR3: TGTGCCAGCAGTGTAACAGGGAACACTGAAGCTTTCTTT. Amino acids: CASSVTGNTEAFF.

The CDR3 bases are TGTGCCACCGAAGGGACAGGGGGAACCGGGGAGCTGTTTTTT. Translating it yields CATEGTGGTGELFF. The chain links TRBV10-3 to TRBJ2-2; 11 bases fit TRBD1. Germline-derived CDR1 and CDR2 are ENHRY and SYGVKD. Trimming cost V 10 bases and J 5 bases; bases outside gene matches: 6. The CDR3 loop spans 14 amino acids.

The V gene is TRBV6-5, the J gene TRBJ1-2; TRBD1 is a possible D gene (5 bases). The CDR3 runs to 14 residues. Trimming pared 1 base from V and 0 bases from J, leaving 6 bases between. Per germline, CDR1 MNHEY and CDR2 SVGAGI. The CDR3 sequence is CASSYWGSNYGYTF. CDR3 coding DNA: TGTGCCAGCAGTTACTGGGGCTCTAACTATGGCTACACCTTC.

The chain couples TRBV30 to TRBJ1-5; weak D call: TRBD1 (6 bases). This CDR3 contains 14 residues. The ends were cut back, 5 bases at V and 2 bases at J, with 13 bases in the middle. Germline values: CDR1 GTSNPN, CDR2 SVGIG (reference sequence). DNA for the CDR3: TGTGCCTGGTGGGGGGGGCAGCGCAATCAGCCCCAGCATTTT. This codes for CAWWGGQRNQPQHF. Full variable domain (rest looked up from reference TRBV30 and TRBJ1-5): SQTIHQWPATLVQPVGSPLSLECTVEGTSNPNLYWYRQAAGRGLQLLFYSVGIGQISSEVPQNLSASRPQDRQFILSSKKLLLSDSGFYLCAWWGGQRNQPQHFGDGTRLSIL.

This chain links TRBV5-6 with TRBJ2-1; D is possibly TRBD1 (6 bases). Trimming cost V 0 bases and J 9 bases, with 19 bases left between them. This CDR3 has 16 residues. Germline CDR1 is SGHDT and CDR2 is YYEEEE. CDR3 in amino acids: CASSLAGVGDTIEQFF. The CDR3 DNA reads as TGTGCCAGCAGCTTGGCCGGGGTTGGGGACACAATTGAGCAGTTCTTC. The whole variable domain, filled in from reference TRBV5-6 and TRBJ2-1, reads DAGVTQSPTHLIKTRGQQVTLRCSPKSGHDTVSWYQQALGQGPQFIFQYYEEEERQRGNFPDRFSGHQFPNYSSELNVNALLLGDSALYLCASSLAGVGDTIEQFFGPGTRLTVL.

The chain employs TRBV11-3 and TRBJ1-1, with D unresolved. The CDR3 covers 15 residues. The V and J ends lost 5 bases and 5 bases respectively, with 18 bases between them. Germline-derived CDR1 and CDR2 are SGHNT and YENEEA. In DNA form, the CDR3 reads TGTGCCAGCAGCCTCCGTGCGGGGTGGGTTACTGAAGCTTTCTTT. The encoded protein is CASSLRAGWVTEAFF.

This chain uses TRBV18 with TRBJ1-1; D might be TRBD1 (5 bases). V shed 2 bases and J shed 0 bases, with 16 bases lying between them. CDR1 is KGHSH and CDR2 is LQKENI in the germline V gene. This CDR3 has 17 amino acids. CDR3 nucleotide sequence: TGTGCCAGCTCACCATTAGGGGCGGGACGCCTGAACACTGAAGCTTTCTTT. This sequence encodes CASSPLGAGRLNTEAFF.

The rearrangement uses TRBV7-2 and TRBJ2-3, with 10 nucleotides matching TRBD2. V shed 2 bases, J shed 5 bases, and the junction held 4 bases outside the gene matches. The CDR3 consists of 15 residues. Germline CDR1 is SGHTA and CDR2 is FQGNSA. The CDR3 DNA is TGTGCCAGCAGCTTACAGCGGGGGGGCAAAGATACGCAGTATTTT. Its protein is CASSLQRGGKDTQYF.

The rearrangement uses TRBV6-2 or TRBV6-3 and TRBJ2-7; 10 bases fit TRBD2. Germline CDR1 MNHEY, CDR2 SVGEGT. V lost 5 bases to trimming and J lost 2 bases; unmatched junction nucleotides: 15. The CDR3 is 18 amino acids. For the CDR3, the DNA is TGTGCCAGCAGTCGTCTGTTGCTAGCGGGAGCCGATCCCTACGAGCAGTACTTC. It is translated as CASSRLLLAGADPYEQYF.

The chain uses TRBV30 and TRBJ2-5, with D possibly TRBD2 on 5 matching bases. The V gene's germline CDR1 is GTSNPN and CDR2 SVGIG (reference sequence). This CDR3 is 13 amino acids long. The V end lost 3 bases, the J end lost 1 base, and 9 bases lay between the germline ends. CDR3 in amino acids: CAWRSGVQETQYF. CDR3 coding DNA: TGTGCCTGGAGGAGCGGAGTCCAAGAGACCCAGTACTTC.

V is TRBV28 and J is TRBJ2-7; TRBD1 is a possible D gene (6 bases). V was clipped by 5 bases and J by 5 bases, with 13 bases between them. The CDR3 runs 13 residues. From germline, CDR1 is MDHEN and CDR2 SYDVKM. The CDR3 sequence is CASSTPGVHEQYF. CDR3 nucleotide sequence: TGTGCCAGCAGTACCCCAGGGGTCCACGAGCAGTACTTC.

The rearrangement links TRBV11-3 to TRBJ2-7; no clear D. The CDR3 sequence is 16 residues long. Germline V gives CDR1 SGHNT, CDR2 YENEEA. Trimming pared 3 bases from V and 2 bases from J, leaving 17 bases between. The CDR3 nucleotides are TGTGCCAGCAGCTTGGGTCGGCAGGATTTCGCCTACGAGCAGTACTTC. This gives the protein CASSLGRQDFAYEQYF.

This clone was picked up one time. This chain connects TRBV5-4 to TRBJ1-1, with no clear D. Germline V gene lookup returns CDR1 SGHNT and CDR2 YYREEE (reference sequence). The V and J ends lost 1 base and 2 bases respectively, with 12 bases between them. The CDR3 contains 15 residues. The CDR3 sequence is CASSLQVQPNTEAFF. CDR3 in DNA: TGTGCCAGCAGCTTGCAAGTACAGCCCAACACTGAAGCTTTCTTT.

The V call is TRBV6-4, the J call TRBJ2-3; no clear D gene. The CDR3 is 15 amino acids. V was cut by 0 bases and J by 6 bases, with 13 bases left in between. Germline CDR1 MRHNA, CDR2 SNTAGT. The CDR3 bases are TGTGCCAGCAGTGACTCTCCAAACGCCGGGGATACGCAGTATTTT. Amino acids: CASSDSPNAGDTQYF.

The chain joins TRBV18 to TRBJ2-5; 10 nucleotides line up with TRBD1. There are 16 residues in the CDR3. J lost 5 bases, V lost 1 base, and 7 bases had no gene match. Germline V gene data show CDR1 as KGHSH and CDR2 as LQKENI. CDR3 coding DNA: TGTGCCAGCTCACCACTTGGGACAGGGGCTCTTGAGACCCAGTACTTC. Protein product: CASSPLGTGALETQYF.